Presented here are 9 T cell receptor beta chains from one specimen sequenced in a study of shared clonotypes between healthy human individuals (dated by TCRdb to the early 2020s). The library was obtained by the immunoSEQ multiplex PCR assay. Entries here come from immuneACCESS through TCRdb and include only in-frame sequences with V and J called. Some clones fail to appear in such tables; in the studies checked, an unresolved V gene covers under half of the shortfall, and the cause of the remainder is unknown. This sample has about 2,200,000 clones in its table, and 85% to 95% of those were observed once. 1.7% of the sample goes to the ten largest clones. CD8 naive samples consisted of CD45RO-negative cells that were positively selected for CCR7, yielding a CD45RA+CCR7+ population without TemRA cells. Input material: naive CD8+ T cells from PBMCs. The intended sense of this specimen's cell subset or site label: CD45RA+CCR7+. These receptors were collected from a young man in good health. Some clones in this sample may be carry-over from other donors' samples.

The chain uses TRBV9 and TRBJ2-7; D is possibly TRBD1 or TRBD2 (6 bases each). The V end was cut by 3 bases, the J end by 5 bases, with 15 bases between. The CDR3 spans 14 residues. CDR1 and CDR2 from the germline V gene are SGDLS and YYNGEE. The CDR3 is CASSEGGASHEQYF. The CDR3 DNA is TGTGCCAGCAGCGAGGGGGGAGCCTCTCACGAGCAGTACTTC.

The V gene is TRBV7-3, the J gene TRBJ2-3; D not certain. Germline V CDR1 and CDR2: SGHTA, FQGTGA. This CDR3 region has 15 residues. V lost 1 base and J lost 1, with 9 bases in between. CDR3 nucleotides: TGTGCCAGCAGCTTAATGTCCAGTCGCACAGATACGCAGTATTTT. Translated: CASSLMSSRTDTQYF.

The CDR3 reads CASSWDRTTYEQYF. For the CDR3, the DNA is TGCGCCAGCAGTTGGGACAGGACAACCTACGAGCAGTACTTC. The rearrangement links TRBV10-2 to TRBJ2-7, with 8 bases matching TRBD1. The V gene end was trimmed by 5 bases and the J gene end by 2 bases; junction bases not matched to a gene: 5. This CDR3 is built from 14 residues. Germline CDR1 is WSHSY and CDR2 is SAAADI.

The gene calls are TRBV11-2 and TRBJ2-2; 9 bases are shared with TRBD1. CDR3 size: 15 residues. Germline-derived CDR1 and CDR2 are SGHAT and FQNNGV. The ends lost 5 bases at V and 5 bases at J; junction bases unmatched: 6. The CDR3 coding sequence is TGTGCCAGCAGCCGGACAGGGGTAGGGACCGGGGAGCTGTTTTTT. Residues: CASSRTGVGTGELFF.

This chain links TRBV7-9 with TRBJ1-4; D might be TRBD1 (5 bases). This CDR3 comprises 13 residues. The germline CDR1 and CDR2 sequences are SEHNR and FQNEAQ (reference sequence). The V gene lost 4 bases and the J gene lost 8 bases, with 11 bases spanning the gap. Here the CDR3 reads CASSSDIREKLFF. The DNA for the CDR3 is TGTGCCAGCAGCTCGGACATCCGGGAAAAACTGTTTTTT.

Regarding this clone: Other DNA sequences from this sample encode an identical CDR3 as well. The chain recombines TRBV7-9 with TRBJ1-2, with D hard to call. V was pared by 5 bases and J by 3 bases, with 10 bases between. Germline CDR1 reads SEHNR; CDR2 reads FQNEAQ (reference sequence). The CDR3 sequence is 13 residues long. The CDR3 loop is CASSPPSDYGYTF. The CDR3 nucleotides read TGTGCCAGCAGCCCCCCGTCCGACTATGGCTACACCTTC.

This rearrangement joins TRBV11-2 to TRBJ2-7, with TRBD2 matching 7 bases. V trimming: 3 bases; J trimming: 3 bases; junction bases outside the gene matches: 8. The CDR3 extends over 15 amino acids. The germline V gene encodes CDR1 SGHAT and CDR2 FQNNGV. CDR3 amino acids: CASSFGAGVSYEQYF. The CDR3 DNA is TGTGCCAGCAGCTTCGGGGCGGGAGTCAGCTACGAGCAGTACTTC.

This chain connects TRBV7-9 to TRBJ2-7; D may be TRBD1 or TRBD2 (5 bases each). The V gene's germline CDR1 is SEHNR and CDR2 FQNEAQ (reference sequence). The V end lost 5 bases, the J end lost 9 bases, and 14 bases lay between the germline ends. The CDR3 has 12 amino acids. The CDR3 spells CASSRGEQGQYF. CDR3 nucleotide sequence: TGTGCCAGCAGCCGAGGGGAGCAGGGGCAGTACTTC.

The chain is built from TRBV10-2 and TRBJ2-2; 13 nucleotides line up with TRBD2. Germline CDR1 reads WSHSY; CDR2 reads SAAADI. The CDR3 extends over 17 amino acids. V lost 5 bases, J lost 7 bases, and 10 bases stayed unmatched. CDR3 sequence reads: CASSSMGTSGEYGELFF. The DNA for the CDR3 is TGCGCCAGCAGTAGTATGGGGACTAGCGGGGAGTACGGGGAGCTGTTTTTT.